Shown below are 27 T cell receptor beta chains from a single sample sequenced in a study of early T cells in non-severe SARS-CoV-2 infection. TCRdb reprocessed the 5' RACE reads with MiXCR, giving one entry per CDR3 protein. The data show tens of thousands of distinct CDR3 sequences, just over 20% seen once. The source material was whole blood, sampled at baseline. The origin of the receptors is an adult who was a healthcare worker with PCR-confirmed SARS-CoV-2 infection or an uninfected control (not recorded which).

As DNA, the CDR3 is TGTGCCAGCAGGGAGCGGGACACGCAGTATTTT. It encodes CASRERDTQYF. The chain has TRBV6-1 and TRBJ2-3; 7 bases are a match to TRBD2. Trimming removed 6 bases from V and 9 bases from J; junction bases left unmatched: 3. Germline V gene lookup returns CDR1 MNHNS and CDR2 SASEGT. CDR3 length equals 11 residues.

In its sample, this clonotype was seen many times. The genes are TRBV27 and TRBJ2-7; TRBD2 matches at 8 bases. CDR1 is MNHEY and CDR2 is SMNVEV in the germline V gene (reference sequence). CDR3 length: 12 residues. V shed 5 bases and J 3 bases; nucleotides not matched to a gene: 0. The CDR3 region is CASSRGGYEQYF. Here the CDR3 DNA reads TGTGCCAGCAGTCGGGGGGGCTACGAGCAGTACTTC.

This clonotype has more than one count but fewer than ten. The chain uses TRBV27 and TRBJ2-7, with TRBD1 matching 9 bases. The CDR3 extends over 15 amino acids. Germline-derived CDR1 and CDR2 are MNHEY and SMNVEV (reference sequence). With V trimmed by 2 bases and J by 2 bases, 4 bases remained unmatched. CDR3 in amino acids: CASSLRGQGAYEQYF. As DNA, the CDR3 is TGTGCCAGCAGTTTAAGGGGACAGGGTGCCTACGAGCAGTACTTC.

Only a few counts were recorded for this clonotype. The V call is TRBV5-1, the J call TRBJ2-2, with a possible D match to TRBD2 (6 bases). The CDR3 has 15 amino acids. Germline V gene sequence: CDR1 SGHRS, CDR2 YFSETQ. V lost 4 bases to trimming and J lost 6 bases, with 16 bases between them. Here the CDR3 DNA reads TGCGCCAGCAGCCTGCGGGGCGGGGAGGCCGGGGAGCTGTTTTTT. It is translated as CASSLRGGEAGELFF.

CDR3 residues: CATSDPRGRRTDTQYF. CDR3 coding DNA: TGTGCCACCAGTGATCCCCGCGGGAGGAGAACAGATACGCAGTATTTT. V is TRBV24-1 and J is TRBJ2-3; 8 positions match TRBD2. CDR1 is KGHDR and CDR2 is SFDVKD in the germline V gene. The CDR3 has 16 amino acids. With 3 bases clipped from V and 3 bases from J, the junction kept 7 bases outside the gene matches.

The chain employs TRBV12-3 or TRBV12-4 and TRBJ2-2; D is tentatively TRBD1 or TRBD2 (5 bases each). CDR3 length: 16 amino acids. V lost 7 bases to trimming and J lost 0 bases, with 15 bases between them. The CDR3 DNA is TGTGCCAGCACCGCTTCCGGGGCTACGAACACCGGGGAGCTGTTTTTT. This translates into CASTASGATNTGELFF.

The chain couples TRBV18 to TRBJ2-1; either TRBD1 or TRBD2 may fit D (5 bases each). The CDR3 covers 12 residues. Trimming removed 3 bases from V and 10 bases from J, with 10 bases in between. Germline CDR1 and CDR2: KGHSH and LQKENI. The DNA for the CDR3 is TGTGCCAGCTCACCCGGTGAGGGGGAGCAGTTCTTC. Encoded protein: CASSPGEGEQFF.

Many counts were recorded for this clonotype. V is TRBV24-1 and J is TRBJ2-3; unclear D gene. Trimming removed 3 bases from V and 2 bases from J, with 8 bases in between. The V gene's germline CDR1 is KGHDR and CDR2 SFDVKD. The CDR3 spans 14 residues. In nucleotides, the CDR3 is TGTGCCACCAGTGATCCTCGGATCACAGATACGCAGTATTTT. This codes for CATSDPRITDTQYF.

This clonotype was observed a few times. V usage is TRBV4-2 and J usage is TRBJ1-2; no firm D call. Trimming removed 1 base from V and 5 bases from J, with 8 bases in between. The CDR3 has 13 residues. CDR1 and CDR2 from the germline V gene are LGHNA and YNFKEQ. CDR3 DNA: TGTGCCAGCAGCCAAGGGCCGAAGTATGGCTACACCTTC. Its protein is CASSQGPKYGYTF.

This chain connects TRBV18 to TRBJ2-2, with D perhaps matching TRBD2 (5 bases). V shed 6 bases and J shed 2 bases, with 19 bases lying between them. In germline, CDR1 is KGHSH, CDR2 LQKENI. The CDR3 extends over 17 amino acids. The DNA of the CDR3 is TGTGCCAGCTCCCCCTCGATCCGGACTCATAACACCGGGGAGCTGTTTTTT. This codes for CASSPSIRTHNTGELFF.

V and J are TRBV5-1 and TRBJ1-1, with D tentatively TRBD1 (5 bases). This CDR3 is 14 amino acids long. The V gene's germline CDR1 is SGHRS and CDR2 YFSETQ. V dropped 0 bases and J dropped 4 bases, with 10 bases sitting between them. CDR3 in DNA: TGCGCCAGCAGCTTGGCAGGGATGCGCACTGAAGCTTTCTTT. Amino acid sequence: CASSLAGMRTEAFF.

This clonotype has a count of ten or more. This chain connects TRBV4-1 to TRBJ1-5, with a tentative D call TRBD1 (6 bases). Germline V lookup: CDR1 MGHRA, CDR2 YSYEKL. This CDR3 comprises 14 residues. Trimming stripped 0 bases from V and 7 bases from J, with 10 bases between. The CDR3, as DNA: TGCGCCAGCAGCCAAGAGGGGGCCGAACAGCCCCAGCATTTT. Protein sequence: CASSQEGAEQPQHF.

The CDR3 DNA follows: TGCAGCGTTCGGGAGACAACGGAAAACACTGAAGCTTTCTTT. Translated, it gives CSVRETTENTEAFF. The chain is built from TRBV29-1 and TRBJ1-1; D is ambiguous. Trimming cost V 5 bases and J 2 bases, with 15 bases left between them. Germline V gives CDR1 SQVTM, CDR2 ANQGSEA. The CDR3 spans 14 residues.

This clonotype was observed many times. The chain employs TRBV5-1 and TRBJ2-3; possibly TRBD2 for D (5 bases). The CDR3 is 14 residues long. Germline CDR1 is SGHRS and CDR2 is YFSETQ. The V end lost 2 bases, the J end lost 0 bases, and 7 bases lay between the germline ends. CDR3 loop: CASSFGESTDTQYF. The CDR3 bases are TGCGCCAGCAGCTTCGGGGAAAGCACAGATACGCAGTATTTT.

This chain connects TRBV5-1 to TRBJ1-5; possibly TRBD1 for D (6 bases). This CDR3 spans 14 amino acids. The V gene's germline CDR1 is SGHRS and CDR2 YFSETQ. V was cut by 2 bases and J by 5 bases, with 11 bases left in between. As DNA, the CDR3 is TGCGCCAGCAGCTTAGGACAGAGGGATCAGCCCCAGCATTTT. As protein: CASSLGQRDQPQHF.

This clonotype was seen more than once but under ten times. J is TRBJ1-1 and V is TRBV18; D uncertain. Trimming removed 3 bases at V and 3 bases at J, with 8 bases between. The CDR3 loop spans 13 amino acids. The germline V gene has CDR1 KGHSH and CDR2 LQKENI. The CDR3 sequence is CASSPTSDTEAFF. Written as DNA, the CDR3 is TGTGCCAGCTCACCCACGAGTGACACTGAAGCTTTCTTT.

This clonotype was counted a few times. The V call is TRBV7-2, the J call TRBJ1-4, with D perhaps matching TRBD1 (5 bases). Germline assignment: CDR1 SGHTA and CDR2 FQGNSA. V lost 1 base and J lost 3, with 6 bases in between. CDR3 length equals 14 residues. CDR3 amino acids: CASSLGGANEKLFF. CDR3 in DNA: TGTGCCAGCAGCTTAGGAGGGGCTAATGAAAAACTGTTTTTT.

This chain links TRBV30 with TRBJ1-1; 7 bases align to TRBD1. Germline loops: CDR1 GTSNPN, CDR2 SVGIG (reference sequence). Trimming cost V 5 bases and J 5 bases; bases outside gene matches: 5. The CDR3 length is 12 residues. DNA for the CDR3: TGTGCCTGGGGACAGGAGGGGACTGAAGCTTTCTTT. This gives the protein CAWGQEGTEAFF.

This chain connects TRBV4-1 to TRBJ2-3; 7 positions match TRBD1. Germline CDR1 reads MGHRA; CDR2 reads YSYEKL. CDR3 size: 15 residues. With 4 bases clipped from V and 2 bases from J, the junction kept 6 bases outside the gene matches. The CDR3 loop is CASSRSGTDTDTQYF. The DNA of the CDR3 is TGCGCCAGCAGCCGATCCGGGACAGACACAGATACGCAGTATTTT.

V and J are TRBV7-8 and TRBJ2-3, with D unclear. The CDR3 totals 16 residues. Germline values: CDR1 SGHVS, CDR2 FQNEAQ. Between the trimmed V and J ends, which lost 4 bases and 2 bases, there was a span of 16 bases. The CDR3 loop reads CASSSLWAANTDTQYF. CDR3 DNA: TGTGCCAGCAGCTCGCTTTGGGCAGCAAACACAGATACGCAGTATTTT. Variable domain in full (rest from reference TRBV7-8 and TRBJ2-3): GAGVSQSPRYKVAKRGQDVALRCDPISGHVSLFWYQQALGQGPEFLTYFQNEAQLDKSGLPSDRFFAERPEGSVSTLKIQRTQQEDSAVYLCASSSLWAANTDTQYFGPGTRLTVL.

This clonotype occurred many times. The chain couples TRBV18 to TRBJ1-4; D unresolved. Trimming shortened V by 0 bases and J by 5 bases, and 7 bases separated the two germline ends. The CDR3 sequence is 14 residues long. The germline gives CDR1 KGHSH, CDR2 LQKENI. The CDR3 loop is CASSPPTINEKLFF. The CDR3 nucleotides are TGTGCCAGCTCACCACCAACGATAAATGAAAAACTGTTTTTT.

This chain links TRBV29-1 with TRBJ1-6; no reliable D call. Germline-derived CDR1 and CDR2 are SQVTM and ANQGSEA. The CDR3 loop spans 13 amino acids. V lost 3 bases, J lost 6 bases, and 9 bases lay in between. In DNA form, the CDR3 reads TGCAGCGTTGAGGAACAGCCTAATTCACCCCTCCACTTT. As protein: CSVEEQPNSPLHF.

The J gene is TRBJ1-2, the V gene TRBV29-1; D unresolved. CDR1 and CDR2 (germline): SQVTM, ANQGSEA. This CDR3 region has 9 residues. Trimming removed 4 bases at V and 8 bases at J, with 5 bases between. The CDR3 here is CSVGVGYTF. In DNA form, the CDR3 reads TGCAGCGTTGGGGTGGGCTACACCTTC.

The J gene is TRBJ2-1, the V gene TRBV7-2; 9 bases fit TRBD2. J was trimmed by 6 bases and V by 5 bases; bases with no gene match: 5. Germline assignment: CDR1 SGHTA and CDR2 FQGNSA. CDR3 size: 14 residues. In nucleotides, the CDR3 is TGTGCCAGCAGCCGCCGCGGGGGGGCCAATGAGCAGTTCTTC. As protein: CASSRRGGANEQFF. Filled out from reference TRBV7-2 and TRBJ2-1, the complete variable domain reads GAGVSQSPSNKVTEKGKDVELRCDPISGHTALYWYRQSLGQGLEFLIYFQGNSAPDKSGLPSDRFSAERTGGSVSTLTIQRTQQEDSAVYLCASSRRGGANEQFFGPGTRLTVL.

The rearrangement joins TRBV27 to TRBJ2-2, with 7 bases fitting TRBD2. The germline CDR1 and CDR2 sequences are MNHEY and SMNVEV (reference sequence). J was trimmed by 6 bases and V by 3 bases; bases with no gene match: 10. The CDR3 length is 16 residues. CDR3 sequence: CASSFSLGRGPGELFF. The CDR3 DNA is TGTGCCAGCAGTTTTTCATTAGGGAGGGGTCCCGGGGAGCTGTTTTTT.

The table lists this clonotype with a few counts. The V and J genes are TRBV20-1 and TRBJ2-1; D is uncertain. Germline assignment: CDR1 DFQATT and CDR2 SNEGSKA (reference sequence). Trimming pared 2 bases from V and 0 bases from J, leaving 11 bases between. CDR3 length: 15 residues. CDR3: CSARLHWSSYNEQFF. CDR3 DNA sequence: TGCAGTGCTAGACTGCATTGGAGCTCCTACAATGAGCAGTTCTTC.

This chain uses TRBV2 with TRBJ1-1; D is perhaps TRBD1 (5 bases). The V and J ends lost 1 base and 6 bases respectively, with 15 bases between them. Looked up from germline, CDR1 is SNHLY and CDR2 is FYNNEI. CDR3 size: 15 residues. CDR3: CASSEGDPRSAEAFF. CDR3 sequence (DNA): TGTGCCAGCAGTGAAGGGGACCCCCGCAGCGCTGAAGCTTTCTTT.